This entry is about one TCR beta chain. Antigen specificity is unknown. Sampling consisted of one heparinised blood draw per donor, averaging around 100 mL. These data come from a study of beta chain features in type 1 diabetes. Whole-study context: Patients and healthy donors were similar in age, gender and cell yields. Overall study findings and caveats: Over-representation of high TCR-expressing cells was a possible consequence of cDNA sequencing. Moderate but significant shortening of TCRB CDR3s was recorded in all four CD4+ subsets from Type 1 diabetes patients.

V lost 5 bases and J lost 7, with 21 bases in between. CDR3 size: 15 residues. Germline V gene lookup returns CDR1 SGHAT and CDR2 FQNNGV. The authors reverse transcribed all of the isolated RNA, so sequencing captured expressed TCRB transcripts. Only in-frame clones appear in the TCRdb table, and some are missing; sequencing was by immunoSEQ multiplex PCR. The repertoire has about 40,000 clones, roughly 50% of them found once; the top ten carry 0.72%. The chain recombines TRBV11-2 with TRBJ2-7; D gene ambiguous. This sequence originates from a young woman in good health. Source material: central memory CD4+ T cells from blood. The CDR3 DNA follows: TGTGCCAGCAGCCCGAAAGGTTTAGCAGCAAGGGAGCAGTACTTC. Translation gives CASSPKGLAAREQYF.